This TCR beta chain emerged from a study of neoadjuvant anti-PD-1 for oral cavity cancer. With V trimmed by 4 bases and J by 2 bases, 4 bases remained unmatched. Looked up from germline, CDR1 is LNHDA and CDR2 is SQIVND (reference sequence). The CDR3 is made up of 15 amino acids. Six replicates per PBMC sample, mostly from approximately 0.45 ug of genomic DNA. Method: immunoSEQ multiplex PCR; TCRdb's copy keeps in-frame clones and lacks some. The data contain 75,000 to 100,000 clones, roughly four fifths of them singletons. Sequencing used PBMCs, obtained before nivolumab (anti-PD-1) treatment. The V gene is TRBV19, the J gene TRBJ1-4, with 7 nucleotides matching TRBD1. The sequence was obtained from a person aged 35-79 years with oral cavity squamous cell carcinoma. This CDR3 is CASSTLQGTNEKLFF. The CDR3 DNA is TGTGCCAGTAGTACCCTACAGGGGACTAATGAAAAACTGTTTTTT.